This TCR beta chain was profiled in a study of T cells expressing NK-cell markers. Study results and limitations: A range of about 1.0-7.5% of CD8+ T cells consisted of dominant NKG2C+ clonotypes in a handful of donors. For a few donors, these clonotypes were likewise the leading ones in the CD3+CD56-NKG2C+ fraction.

The CDR3 is 11 residues long. Synthesis of TCR beta cDNA relied on 5'RACE template switching carrying UMIs. TCRdb reprocessed the 5' RACE reads and keeps a single row for each CDR3 protein, giving no DNA. Found here are 500,000 to 700,000 distinct CDR3 sequences; the top ten clones hold less than 4.5%. Turning to this clonotype: The antigen is not known.

The chain employs TRBV12-3 or TRBV12-4 and TRBJ2-2. Source material: blood T cells: a sorted CD56 or NKG2C T cell subset, CD4+ or CD8+ T cells, or bulk PBMC T cells (not recorded which). The sequence derives from a man aged 18 to 30 in good health. CDR3 region: CASNQRGELFF.